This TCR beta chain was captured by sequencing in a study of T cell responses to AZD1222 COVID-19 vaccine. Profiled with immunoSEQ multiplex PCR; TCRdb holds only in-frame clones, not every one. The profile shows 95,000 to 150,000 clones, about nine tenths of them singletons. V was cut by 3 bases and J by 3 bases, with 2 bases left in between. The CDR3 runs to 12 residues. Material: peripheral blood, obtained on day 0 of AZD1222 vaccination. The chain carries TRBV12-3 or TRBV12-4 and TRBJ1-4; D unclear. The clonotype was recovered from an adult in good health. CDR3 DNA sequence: TGTGCCAGCAGTTTGTCTAATGAAAAACTGTTTTTT. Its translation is CASSLSNEKLFF.